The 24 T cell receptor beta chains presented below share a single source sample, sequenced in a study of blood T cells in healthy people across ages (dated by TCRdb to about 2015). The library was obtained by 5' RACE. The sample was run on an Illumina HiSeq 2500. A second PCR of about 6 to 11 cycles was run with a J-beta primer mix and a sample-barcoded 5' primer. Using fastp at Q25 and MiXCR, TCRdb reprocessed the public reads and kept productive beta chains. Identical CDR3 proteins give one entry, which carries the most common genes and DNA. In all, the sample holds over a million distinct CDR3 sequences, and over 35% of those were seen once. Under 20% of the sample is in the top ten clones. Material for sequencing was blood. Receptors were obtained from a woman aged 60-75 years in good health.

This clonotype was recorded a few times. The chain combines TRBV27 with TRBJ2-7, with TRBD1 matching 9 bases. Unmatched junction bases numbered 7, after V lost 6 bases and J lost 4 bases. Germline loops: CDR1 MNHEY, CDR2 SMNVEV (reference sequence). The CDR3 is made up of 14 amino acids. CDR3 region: CASSHDRGGYEQYF. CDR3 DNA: TGTGCCAGCAGCCACGACAGGGGGGGATACGAGCAGTACTTC.

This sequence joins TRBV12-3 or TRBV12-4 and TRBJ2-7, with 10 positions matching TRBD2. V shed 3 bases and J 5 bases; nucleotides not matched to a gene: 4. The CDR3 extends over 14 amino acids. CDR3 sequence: CASSFSGRADEQYF. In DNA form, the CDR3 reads TGTGCCAGCAGTTTCAGCGGGAGGGCCGACGAGCAGTACTTC.

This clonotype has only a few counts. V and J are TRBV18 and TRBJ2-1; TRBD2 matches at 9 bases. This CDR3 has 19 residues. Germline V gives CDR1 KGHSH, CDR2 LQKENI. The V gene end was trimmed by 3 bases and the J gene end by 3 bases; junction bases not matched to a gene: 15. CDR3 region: CASSPQAKGLAGNYNEQFF. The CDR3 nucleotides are TGTGCCAGCTCACCGCAGGCCAAAGGGCTAGCGGGAAACTACAATGAGCAGTTCTTC. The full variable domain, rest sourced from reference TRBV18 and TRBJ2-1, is NAGVMQNPRHLVRRRGQEARLRCSPMKGHSHVYWYRQLPEEGLKFMVYLQKENIIDESGMPKERFSAEFPKEGPSILRIQQVVRGDSAAYFCASSPQAKGLAGNYNEQFFGPGTRLTVL.

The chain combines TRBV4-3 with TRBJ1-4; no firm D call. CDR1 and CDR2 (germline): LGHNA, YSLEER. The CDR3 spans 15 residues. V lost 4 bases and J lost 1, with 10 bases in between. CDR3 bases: TGCGCCAGCAGCCCTGGCGTGCTAACTAATGAAAAACTGTTTTTT. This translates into CASSPGVLTNEKLFF.

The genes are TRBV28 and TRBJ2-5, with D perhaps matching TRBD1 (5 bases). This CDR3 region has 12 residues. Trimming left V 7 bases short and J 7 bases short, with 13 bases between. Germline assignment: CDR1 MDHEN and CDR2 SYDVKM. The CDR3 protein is CASNSGLGTQYF. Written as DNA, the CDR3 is TGTGCCAGCAACTCAGGGTTGGGGACCCAGTACTTC.

The CDR3 bases are TGCAGTGCTAGAGGTACCCTAACGGGAGGTAGCAATGAGCAGTTCTTC. It encodes CSARGTLTGGSNEQFF. J is TRBJ2-1 and V is TRBV20-1, with 7 positions matching TRBD2. CDR3 length: 16 residues. Germline V gene lookup returns CDR1 DFQATT and CDR2 SNEGSKA (reference sequence). V was pared by 1 base and J by 6 bases, with 12 bases of the junction left unmatched.

The CDR3 protein is CASSFRDRAYSPLHF. The CDR3 DNA sequence: TGTGCCAGCAGCTTCCGGGACAGGGCATACTCACCCCTCCACTTT. The V call is TRBV7-2, the J call TRBJ1-6; the match to TRBD1 covers 9 bases. V dropped 3 bases and J dropped 10; count of bases not matched to a gene: 7. Germline CDR1 SGHTA, CDR2 FQGNSA. This CDR3 region has 15 residues.

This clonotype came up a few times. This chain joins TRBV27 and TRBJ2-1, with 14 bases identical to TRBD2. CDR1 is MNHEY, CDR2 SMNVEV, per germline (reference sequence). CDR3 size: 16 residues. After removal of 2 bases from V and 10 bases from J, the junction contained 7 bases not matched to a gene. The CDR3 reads CASSLRGLAGEYEQFF. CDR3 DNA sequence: TGTGCCAGCAGTTTAAGGGGACTAGCGGGAGAGTACGAGCAGTTCTTC.

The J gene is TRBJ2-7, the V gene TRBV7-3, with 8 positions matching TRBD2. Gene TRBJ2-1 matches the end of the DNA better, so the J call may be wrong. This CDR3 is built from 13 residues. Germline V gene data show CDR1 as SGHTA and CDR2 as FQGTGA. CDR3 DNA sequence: TGTGCCAGCAGCTGGACTAGCACGGGTGAGCAGTTCTTC. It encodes CASSWTSTGEQFF.

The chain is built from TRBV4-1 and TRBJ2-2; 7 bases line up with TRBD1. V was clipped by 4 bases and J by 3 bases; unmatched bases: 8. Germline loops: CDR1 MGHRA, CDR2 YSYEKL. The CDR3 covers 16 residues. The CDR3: CASSRGSGTDTGELFF. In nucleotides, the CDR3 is TGCGCCAGCAGCCGAGGTTCCGGGACAGACACCGGGGAGCTGTTTTTT.

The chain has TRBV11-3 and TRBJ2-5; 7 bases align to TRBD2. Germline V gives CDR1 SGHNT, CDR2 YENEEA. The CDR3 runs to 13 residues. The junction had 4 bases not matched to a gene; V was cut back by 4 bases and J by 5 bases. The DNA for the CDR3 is TGTGCCAGCAGCTGGGGGGGAGGTGAGACCCAGTACTTC. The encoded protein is CASSWGGGETQYF.

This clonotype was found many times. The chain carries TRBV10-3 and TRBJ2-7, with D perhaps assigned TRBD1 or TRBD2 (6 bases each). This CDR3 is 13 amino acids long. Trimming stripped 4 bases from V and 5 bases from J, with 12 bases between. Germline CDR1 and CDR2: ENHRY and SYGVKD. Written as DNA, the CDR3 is TGTGCCATCAGTGGTCGGGGGCTCGACGAGCAGTACTTC. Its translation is CAISGRGLDEQYF.

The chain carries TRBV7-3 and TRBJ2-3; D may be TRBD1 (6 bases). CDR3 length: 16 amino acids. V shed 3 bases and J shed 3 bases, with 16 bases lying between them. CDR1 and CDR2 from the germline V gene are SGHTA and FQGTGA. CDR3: CASSFPRGGSTDTQYF. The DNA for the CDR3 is TGTGCCAGCAGCTTCCCCAGGGGTGGGAGTACAGATACGCAGTATTTT.

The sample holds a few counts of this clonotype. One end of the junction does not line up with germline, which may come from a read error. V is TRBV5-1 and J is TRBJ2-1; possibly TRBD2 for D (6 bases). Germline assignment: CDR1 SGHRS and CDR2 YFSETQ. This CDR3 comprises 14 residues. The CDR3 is CASSSGLEYNEQFF. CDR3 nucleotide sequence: TGTGCCAGCAGCTCGGGACTGGAGTACAATGAGCAGTTCTTC. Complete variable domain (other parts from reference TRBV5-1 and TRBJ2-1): KAGVTQTPRYLIKTRGQQVTLSCSPISGHRSVSWYQQTPGQGLQFLFEYFSETQRNKGNFPGRFSGRQFSNSRSEMNVSTLELGDSALYLCASSSGLEYNEQFFGPGTRLTVL.

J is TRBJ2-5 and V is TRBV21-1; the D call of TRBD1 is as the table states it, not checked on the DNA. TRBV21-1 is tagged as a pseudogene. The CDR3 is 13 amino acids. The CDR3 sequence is CASALSGEGIQYF. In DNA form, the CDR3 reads TGTGCCAGCGCCCTATCCGGGGAAGGGATCCAGTACTTC.

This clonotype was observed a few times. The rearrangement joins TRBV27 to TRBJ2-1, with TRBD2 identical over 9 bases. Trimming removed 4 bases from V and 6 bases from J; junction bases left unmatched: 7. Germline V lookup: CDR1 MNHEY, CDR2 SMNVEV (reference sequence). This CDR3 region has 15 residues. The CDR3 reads CASSSDSGSPNEQFF. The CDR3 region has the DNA TGTGCCAGCAGTTCTGATAGCGGGAGCCCCAATGAGCAGTTCTTC.

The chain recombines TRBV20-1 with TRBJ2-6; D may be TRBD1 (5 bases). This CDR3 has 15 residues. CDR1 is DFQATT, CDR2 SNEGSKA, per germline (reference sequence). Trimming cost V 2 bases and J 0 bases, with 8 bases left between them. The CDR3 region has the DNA TGCAGTGCTAGAAGAGACAGCTCTGGGGCCAACGTCCTGACTTTC. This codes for CSARRDSSGANVLTF.

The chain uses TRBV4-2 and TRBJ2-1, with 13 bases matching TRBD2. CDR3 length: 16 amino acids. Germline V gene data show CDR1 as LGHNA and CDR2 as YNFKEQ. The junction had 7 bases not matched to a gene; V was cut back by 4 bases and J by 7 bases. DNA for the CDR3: TGTGCCAGCAGCCCTACAACTAGCGGGAGGGCTAATGAGCAGTTCTTC. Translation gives CASSPTTSGRANEQFF.

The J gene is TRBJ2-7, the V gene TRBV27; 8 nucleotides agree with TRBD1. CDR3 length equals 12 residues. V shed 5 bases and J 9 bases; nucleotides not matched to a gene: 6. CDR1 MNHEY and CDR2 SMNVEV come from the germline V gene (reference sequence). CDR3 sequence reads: CASSHRTGRQYF. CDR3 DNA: TGTGCCAGCAGTCACAGGACAGGGCGGCAGTACTTC.

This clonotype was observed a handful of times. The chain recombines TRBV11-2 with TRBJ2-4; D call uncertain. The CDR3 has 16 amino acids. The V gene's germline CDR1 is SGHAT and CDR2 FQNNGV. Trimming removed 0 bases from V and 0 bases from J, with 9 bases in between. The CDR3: CASSLEPHGAKNIQYF. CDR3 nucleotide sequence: TGTGCCAGCAGCTTAGAACCCCACGGAGCCAAAAACATTCAGTACTTC.

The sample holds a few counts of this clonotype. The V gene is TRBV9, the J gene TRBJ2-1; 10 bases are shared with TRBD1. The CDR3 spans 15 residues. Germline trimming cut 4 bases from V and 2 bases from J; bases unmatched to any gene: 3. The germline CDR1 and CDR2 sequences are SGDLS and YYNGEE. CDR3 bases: TGTGCCAGCAGCACAGGACAGGGGGCCTACAATGAGCAGTTCTTC. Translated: CASSTGQGAYNEQFF.

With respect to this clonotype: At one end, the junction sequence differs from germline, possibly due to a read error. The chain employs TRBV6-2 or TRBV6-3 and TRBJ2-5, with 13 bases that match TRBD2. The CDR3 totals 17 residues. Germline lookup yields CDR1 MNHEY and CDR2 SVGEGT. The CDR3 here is CASGYPTSGRPQETQYF. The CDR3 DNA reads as TGTGCCAGCGGTTACCCGACTAGCGGGAGGCCCCAAGAGACCCAGTACTTC.

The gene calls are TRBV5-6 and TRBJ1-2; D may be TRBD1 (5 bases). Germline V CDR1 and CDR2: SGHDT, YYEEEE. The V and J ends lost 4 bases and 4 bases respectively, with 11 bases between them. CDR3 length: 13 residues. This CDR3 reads CASSATAAYGYTF. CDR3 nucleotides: TGTGCCAGCAGCGCGACAGCTGCCTATGGCTACACCTTC. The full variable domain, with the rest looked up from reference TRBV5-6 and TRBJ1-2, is DAGVTQSPTHLIKTRGQQVTLRCSPKSGHDTVSWYQQALGQGPQFIFQYYEEEERQRGNFPDRFSGHQFPNYSSELNVNALLLGDSALYLCASSATAAYGYTFGSGTRLTVV.

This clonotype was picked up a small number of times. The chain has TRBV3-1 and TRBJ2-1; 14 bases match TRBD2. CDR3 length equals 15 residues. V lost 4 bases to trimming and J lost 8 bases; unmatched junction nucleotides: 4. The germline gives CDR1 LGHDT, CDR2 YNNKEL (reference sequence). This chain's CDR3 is CASSPTSGRVHEQFF. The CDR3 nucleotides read TGTGCCAGCAGCCCGACTAGCGGGAGGGTTCATGAGCAGTTCTTC.